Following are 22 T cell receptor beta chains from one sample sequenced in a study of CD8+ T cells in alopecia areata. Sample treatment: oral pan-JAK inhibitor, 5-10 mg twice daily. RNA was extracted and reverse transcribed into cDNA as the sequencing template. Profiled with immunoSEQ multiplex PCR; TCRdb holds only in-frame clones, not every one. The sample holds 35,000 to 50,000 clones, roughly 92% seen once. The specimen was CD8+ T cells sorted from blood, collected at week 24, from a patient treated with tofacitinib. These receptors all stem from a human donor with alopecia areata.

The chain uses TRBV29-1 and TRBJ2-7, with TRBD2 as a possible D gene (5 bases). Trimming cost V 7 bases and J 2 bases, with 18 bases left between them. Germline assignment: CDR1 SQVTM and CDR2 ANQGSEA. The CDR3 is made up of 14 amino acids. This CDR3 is CSAGDWTVTYEQYF. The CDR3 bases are TGCAGCGCCGGGGATTGGACGGTGACCTACGAGCAGTACTTC.

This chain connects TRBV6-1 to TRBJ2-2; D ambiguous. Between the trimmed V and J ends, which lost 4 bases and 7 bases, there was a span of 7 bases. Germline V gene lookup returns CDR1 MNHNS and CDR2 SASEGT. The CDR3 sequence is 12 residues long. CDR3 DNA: TGTGCCAGCAGTGGAGGTATCGGGGAGCTGTTTTTT. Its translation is CASSGGIGELFF.

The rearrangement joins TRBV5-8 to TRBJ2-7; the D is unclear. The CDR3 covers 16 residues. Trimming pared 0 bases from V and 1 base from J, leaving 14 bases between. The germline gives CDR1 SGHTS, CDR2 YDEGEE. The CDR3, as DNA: TGTGCCAGCAGCTTGGCGTCCTTCCTAGGGTCCTACGAGCAGTACTTC. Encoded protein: CASSLASFLGSYEQYF.

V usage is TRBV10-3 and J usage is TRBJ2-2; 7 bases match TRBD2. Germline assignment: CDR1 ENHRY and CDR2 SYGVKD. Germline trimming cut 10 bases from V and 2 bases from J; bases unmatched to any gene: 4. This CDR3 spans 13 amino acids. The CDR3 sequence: CATRLANTGELFF. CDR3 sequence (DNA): TGTGCCACGAGACTAGCTAACACCGGGGAGCTGTTTTTT.

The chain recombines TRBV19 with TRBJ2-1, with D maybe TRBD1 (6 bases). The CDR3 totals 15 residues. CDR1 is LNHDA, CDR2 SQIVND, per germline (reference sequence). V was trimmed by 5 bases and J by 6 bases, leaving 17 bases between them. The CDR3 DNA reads TGTGCCAGTAGTCTCACAGGGAGCGCGGGCAATGAGCAGTTCTTC. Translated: CASSLTGSAGNEQFF. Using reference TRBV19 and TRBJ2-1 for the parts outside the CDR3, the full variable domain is DGGITQSPKYLFRKEGQNVTLSCEQNLNHDAMYWYRQDPGQGLRLIYYSQIVNDFQKGDIAEGYSVSREKKESFPLTVTSAQKNPTAFYLCASSLTGSAGNEQFFGPGTRLTVL.

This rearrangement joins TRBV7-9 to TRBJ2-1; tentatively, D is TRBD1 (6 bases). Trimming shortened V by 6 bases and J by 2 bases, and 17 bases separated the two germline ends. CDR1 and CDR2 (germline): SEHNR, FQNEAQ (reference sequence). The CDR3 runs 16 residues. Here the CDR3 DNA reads TGTGCCAGCAGGGACAAGGGGGTCTCCCCCTACAATGAGCAGTTCTTC. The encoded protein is CASRDKGVSPYNEQFF.

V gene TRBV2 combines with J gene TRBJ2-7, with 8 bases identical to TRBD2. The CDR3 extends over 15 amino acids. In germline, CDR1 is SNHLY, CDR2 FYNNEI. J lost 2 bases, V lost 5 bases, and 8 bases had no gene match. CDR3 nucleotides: TGTGCCAGCAGTTATTTCGGGGGGGACCCCTACGAGCAGTACTTC. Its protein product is CASSYFGGDPYEQYF. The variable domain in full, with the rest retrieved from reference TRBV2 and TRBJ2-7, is EPEVTQTPSHQVTQMGQEVILRCVPISNHLYFYWYRQILGQKVEFLVSFYNNEISEKSEIFDDQFSVERPDGSNFTLKIRSTKLEDSAMYFCASSYFGGDPYEQYFGPGTRLTVT.

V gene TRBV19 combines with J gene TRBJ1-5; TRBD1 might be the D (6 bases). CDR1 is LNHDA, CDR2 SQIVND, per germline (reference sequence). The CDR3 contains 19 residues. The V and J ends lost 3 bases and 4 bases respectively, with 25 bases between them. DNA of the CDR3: TGTGCCAGTAGTATCCTCGGGAGGGGGAGCGCAGGACATAATCAGCCCCAGCATTTT. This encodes CASSILGRGSAGHNQPQHF.

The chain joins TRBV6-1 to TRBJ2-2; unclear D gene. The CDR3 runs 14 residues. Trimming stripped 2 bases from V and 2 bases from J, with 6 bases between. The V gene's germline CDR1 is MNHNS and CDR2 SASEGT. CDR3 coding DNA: TGTGCCAGCAGTGAACTCGGAAACACCGGGGAGCTGTTTTTT. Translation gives CASSELGNTGELFF.

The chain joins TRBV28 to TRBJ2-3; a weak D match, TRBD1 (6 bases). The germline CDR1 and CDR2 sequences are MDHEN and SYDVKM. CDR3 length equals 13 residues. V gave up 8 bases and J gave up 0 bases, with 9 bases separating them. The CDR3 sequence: CASVQGSTDTQYF. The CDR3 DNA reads TGTGCCAGCGTGCAGGGGAGCACAGATACGCAGTATTTT.

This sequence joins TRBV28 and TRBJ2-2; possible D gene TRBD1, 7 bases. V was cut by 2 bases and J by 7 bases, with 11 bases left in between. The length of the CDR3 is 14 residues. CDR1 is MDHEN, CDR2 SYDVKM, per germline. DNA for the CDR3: TGTGCCAGCAGTTTACCAGGGGGGCTCGGGGAGCTGTTTTTT. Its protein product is CASSLPGGLGELFF.

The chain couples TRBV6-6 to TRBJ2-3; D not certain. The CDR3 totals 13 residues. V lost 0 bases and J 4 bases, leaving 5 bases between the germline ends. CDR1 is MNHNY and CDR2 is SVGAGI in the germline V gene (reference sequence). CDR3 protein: CASSYSQADTQYF. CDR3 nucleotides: TGTGCCAGCAGTTACTCCCAAGCAGATACGCAGTATTTT.

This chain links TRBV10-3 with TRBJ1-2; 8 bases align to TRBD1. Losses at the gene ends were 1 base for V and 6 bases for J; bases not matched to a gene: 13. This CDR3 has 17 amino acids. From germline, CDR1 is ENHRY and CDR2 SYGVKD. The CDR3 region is CAISELRTGPLPHGYTF. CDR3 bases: TGTGCCATCAGTGAGTTAAGGACAGGGCCACTACCGCATGGCTACACCTTC.

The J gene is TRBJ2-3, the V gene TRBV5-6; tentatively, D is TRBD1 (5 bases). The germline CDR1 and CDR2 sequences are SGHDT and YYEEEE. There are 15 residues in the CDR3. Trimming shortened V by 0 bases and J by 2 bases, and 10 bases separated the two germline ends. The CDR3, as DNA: TGTGCCAGCAGCTTGGTCAGACAGCCCACAGATACGCAGTATTTT. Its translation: CASSLVRQPTDTQYF.

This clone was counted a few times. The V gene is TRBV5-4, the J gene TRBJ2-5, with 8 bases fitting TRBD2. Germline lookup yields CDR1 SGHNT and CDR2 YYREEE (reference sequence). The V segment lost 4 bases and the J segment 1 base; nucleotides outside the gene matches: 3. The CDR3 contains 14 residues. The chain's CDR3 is CASSPGTSQETQYF. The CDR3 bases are TGTGCCAGCAGCCCTGGGACTAGCCAAGAGACCCAGTACTTC.

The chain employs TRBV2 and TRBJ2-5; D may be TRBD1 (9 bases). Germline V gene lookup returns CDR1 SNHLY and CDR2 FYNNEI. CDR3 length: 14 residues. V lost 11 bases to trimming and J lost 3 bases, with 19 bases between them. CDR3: CALEGQGLEETQYF. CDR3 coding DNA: TGTGCCCTGGAGGGACAGGGACTAGAAGAGACCCAGTACTTC.

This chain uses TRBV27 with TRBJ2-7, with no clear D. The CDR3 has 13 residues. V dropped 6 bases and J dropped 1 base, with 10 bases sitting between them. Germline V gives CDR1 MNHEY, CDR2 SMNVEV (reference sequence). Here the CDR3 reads CASRQIRSYEQYF. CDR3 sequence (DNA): TGTGCCAGCAGACAAATCAGATCCTACGAGCAGTACTTC.

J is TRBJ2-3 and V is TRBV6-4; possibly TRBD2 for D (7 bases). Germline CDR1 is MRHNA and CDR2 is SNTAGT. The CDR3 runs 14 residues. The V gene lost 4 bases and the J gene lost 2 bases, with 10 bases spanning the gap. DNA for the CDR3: TGTGCCAGCAGTGCTGCGGGGGCCACAGATACGCAGTATTTT. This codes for CASSAAGATDTQYF.

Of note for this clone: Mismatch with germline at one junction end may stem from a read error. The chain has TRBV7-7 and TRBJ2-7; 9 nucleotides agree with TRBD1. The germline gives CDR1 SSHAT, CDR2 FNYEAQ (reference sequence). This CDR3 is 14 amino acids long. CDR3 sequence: CASSPGTGNYEQYF. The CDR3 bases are TGTGCTAGCAGCCCAGGGACAGGGAACTACGAGCAGTACTTC.

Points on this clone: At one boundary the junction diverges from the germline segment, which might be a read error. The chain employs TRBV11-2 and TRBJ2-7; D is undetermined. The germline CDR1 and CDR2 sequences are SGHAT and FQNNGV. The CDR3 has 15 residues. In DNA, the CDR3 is TGTGCCAGCAGCTTGACGTCGGCGACGGCCCGAGTGATGGACTTC. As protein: CASSLTSATARVMDF.

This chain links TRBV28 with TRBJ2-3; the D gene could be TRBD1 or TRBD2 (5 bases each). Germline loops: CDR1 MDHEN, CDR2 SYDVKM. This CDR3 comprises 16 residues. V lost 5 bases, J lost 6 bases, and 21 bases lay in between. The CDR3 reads CASSPSWGPGLDTQYF. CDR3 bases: TGTGCCAGCAGTCCGTCGTGGGGACCCGGGTTGGATACGCAGTATTTT.

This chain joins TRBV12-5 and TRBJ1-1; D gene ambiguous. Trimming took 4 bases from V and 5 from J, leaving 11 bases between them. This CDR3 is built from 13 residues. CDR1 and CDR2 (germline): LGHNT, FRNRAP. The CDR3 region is CASGSGRATEAFF. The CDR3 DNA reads TGTGCTAGTGGTTCGGGCCGCGCGACTGAAGCTTTCTTT. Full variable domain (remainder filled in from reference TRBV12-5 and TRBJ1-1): DARVTQTPRHKVTEMGQEVTMRCQPILGHNTVFWYRQTMMQGLELLAYFRNRAPLDDSGMPKDRFSAEMPDATLATLKIQPSEPRDSAVYFCASGSGRATEAFFGQGTRLTVV.